The 19 T cell receptor beta chains below were found in one sample sequenced in a study of cytomegalovirus exposure and HLA in healthy donors. The PCR ran on 60 Vbeta and 13 Jbeta primers. Repertoires were generated with immunoSEQ multiplex PCR, while TCRdb's copy carries only in-frame clones and drops some. The sample lists about 220,000 clones; under 80% were seen once. Sequenced sample: PBMCs. The receptors originated from a woman aged 30 to 39 in good health and CMV-seronegative.

This chain uses TRBV6-5 with TRBJ2-7; 7 bases agree with TRBD2. Germline V gene lookup returns CDR1 MNHEY and CDR2 SVGAGI. The J segment lost 0 bases and the V segment lost 4 bases, leaving 3 bases of the junction unmatched. CDR3 length: 14 amino acids. CDR3 DNA: TGTGCCAGCAGTTCCCTAGCGGACTCCTACGAGCAGTACTTC. This translates into CASSSLADSYEQYF.

This chain joins TRBV5-1 and TRBJ1-6; 11 bases are shared with TRBD1. This CDR3 comprises 16 residues. The germline gives CDR1 SGHRS, CDR2 YFSETQ. The trim removed 0 bases at V and 10 bases at J, leaving 6 bases unmatched. This chain's CDR3 is CASSLALGTGGSPLHF. CDR3 DNA sequence: TGCGCCAGCAGCTTGGCCTTGGGGACAGGGGGATCACCCCTCCACTTT.

The rearrangement links TRBV2 to TRBJ1-2; unclear D gene. There are 11 residues in the CDR3. CDR1 is SNHLY, CDR2 FYNNEI, per germline. V was pared by 8 bases and J by 2 bases, with 6 bases between. The CDR3 loop is CASGGNYGYTF. As DNA, the CDR3 is TGTGCCAGCGGCGGGAACTATGGCTACACCTTC.

The chain uses TRBV2 and TRBJ2-3; D not certain. Trimming cost V 5 bases and J 2 bases, with 5 bases left between them. The CDR3 sequence is 12 residues long. Germline values: CDR1 SNHLY, CDR2 FYNNEI. The DNA of the CDR3 is TGTGCCAGCAGTAGAGACACAGATACGCAGTATTTT. This codes for CASSRDTDTQYF.

This chain uses TRBV11-3 with TRBJ1-2; possible D gene TRBD1, 6 bases. The CDR3 extends over 12 amino acids. Between the trimmed V and J ends, which lost 5 bases and 7 bases, there was a span of 11 bases. The germline V gene has CDR1 SGHNT and CDR2 YENEEA. CDR3 protein: CASSLTGFGYTF. The DNA for the CDR3 is TGTGCCAGCAGCCTAACAGGGTTTGGCTACACCTTC.

As to this clone: The sample contains more than one DNA sequence encoding this CDR3. The CDR3 DNA reads as TGTGCCAGCAGCAGGGGGGAAGGCACTGAAGCTTTCTTT. It encodes CASSRGEGTEAFF. V is TRBV6-5 and J is TRBJ1-1, with 7 bases aligning to TRBD1. Trimming cost V 6 bases and J 4 bases; bases outside gene matches: 5. This CDR3 is 13 amino acids long. Looked up from germline, CDR1 is MNHEY and CDR2 is SVGAGI.

The V gene is TRBV11-2, the J gene TRBJ2-2, with 8 bases matching TRBD2. Germline CDR1 SGHAT, CDR2 FQNNGV. J was trimmed by 6 bases and V by 3 bases; bases with no gene match: 6. This CDR3 has 15 amino acids. CDR3 bases: TGTGCCAGCAGCTTTGGACTAGCTGAGGCCGGGGAGCTGTTTTTT. Translated: CASSFGLAEAGELFF.

The gene calls are TRBV19 and TRBJ1-5; possibly TRBD1 for D (5 bases). Germline V lookup: CDR1 LNHDA, CDR2 SQIVND (reference sequence). CDR3 size: 14 residues. Trimming cost V 9 bases and J 0 bases, with 12 bases left between them. The CDR3 is CASAGMGSNQPQHF. CDR3 nucleotide sequence: TGTGCCAGCGCAGGGATGGGTAGCAATCAGCCCCAGCATTTT.

This clone qualifies as medium-sized. The rearrangement links TRBV2 to TRBJ2-6; TRBD1 is a possible D gene (6 bases). Per the germline V gene, CDR1 is SNHLY and CDR2 is FYNNEI. Trimming shortened V by 5 bases and J by 2 bases, and 10 bases separated the two germline ends. The CDR3 runs to 15 residues. CDR3: CASSLRDTGANVLTF. In DNA form, the CDR3 reads TGTGCCAGCAGTCTCCGGGACACTGGGGCCAACGTCCTGACTTTC. The full variable domain, in which reference TRBV2 and TRBJ2-6 provide the parts outside the CDR3, is EPEVTQTPSHQVTQMGQEVILRCVPISNHLYFYWYRQILGQKVEFLVSFYNNEISEKSEIFDDQFSVERPDGSNFTLKIRSTKLEDSAMYFCASSLRDTGANVLTFGAGSRLTVL.

There are a few counts of this clone. The chain carries TRBV6-1 and TRBJ2-7; a weak D match, TRBD1 (6 bases). Germline V gene sequence: CDR1 MNHNS, CDR2 SASEGT. Trimming pared 5 bases from V and 4 bases from J, leaving 15 bases between. The CDR3 has 14 residues. The CDR3 spells CASSPQGGGYEQYF. CDR3 DNA: TGTGCCAGCAGTCCACAGGGCGGCGGATACGAGCAGTACTTC.

This clone was counted between two and nine times. The genes are TRBV11-3 and TRBJ2-5; D is uncertain. Germline V CDR1 and CDR2: SGHNT, YENEEA. This CDR3 has 13 amino acids. Deletions cut 4 bases from V and 5 bases from J, with 11 bases between. CDR3 loop: CASSSLIGETQYF. Here the CDR3 DNA reads TGTGCCAGCAGCTCCCTAATCGGGGAGACCCAGTACTTC.

This clone was recorded only once. No conserved phenylalanine or tryptophan is present at the end of the CDR3, so a read error is the likely explanation. The chain has TRBV6-5 and TRBJ2-7; D might be TRBD2 (5 bases). Germline values: CDR1 MNHEY, CDR2 SVGAGI. V was cut by 4 bases and J by 2 bases, with 15 bases left in between. This CDR3 spans 15 amino acids. The DNA of the CDR3 is TGTGCCAGCAGTTCAGGACTGCCGTCAGCCTACGAGCAGTACCTC. This translates into CASSSGLPSAYEQYL.

This chain joins TRBV12-2 and TRBJ2-2; the DNA was not compared with TRBD2, the D call given in the table. TRBV12-2 is an annotated pseudogene. This CDR3 contains 14 residues. CDR3 coding DNA: TGTGCAAGTCGCTTTAATCGACTTACCGGGGAGCTGTTTTTT. This encodes CASRFNRLTGELFF.

The chain recombines TRBV5-1 with TRBJ2-6, with D possibly being TRBD1 (5 bases). The CDR3 length is 15 residues. Trimming took 4 bases from V and 0 from J, leaving 8 bases between them. CDR1 is SGHRS, CDR2 YFSETQ, per germline. The CDR3 DNA follows: TGCGCCAGCAGCATCGACAGCTCTGGGGCCAACGTCCTGACTTTC. Translated, it gives CASSIDSSGANVLTF.

A remark on this clone: A junction boundary mismatches the germline segment, possibly from a read error. The CDR3 DNA follows: TGTGCCAGCGGCTTAAGAGGGGGGAGGGCTGGGGATGAGCAGTTCTTC. This translates into CASGLRGGRAGDEQFF. The chain joins TRBV5-6 to TRBJ2-1, with D perhaps TRBD2 (7 bases). This CDR3 is built from 16 residues. Germline V lookup: CDR1 SGHDT, CDR2 YYEEEE.

This chain joins TRBV5-4 and TRBJ2-7, with 9 bases that match TRBD1. V gave up 3 bases and J gave up 2 bases; unmatched junction bases: 9. This CDR3 contains 16 residues. Per germline, CDR1 SGHNT and CDR2 YYREEE (reference sequence). The CDR3 DNA sequence: TGTGCCAGCAGCTGGATGGCGACAGGGGGTACCTACGAGCAGTACTTC. Its protein is CASSWMATGGTYEQYF.

The chain has TRBV5-4 and TRBJ1-6; 10 positions match TRBD1. Germline trimming cut 3 bases from V and 7 bases from J; bases unmatched to any gene: 7. Germline CDR1 and CDR2: SGHNT and YYREEE (reference sequence). The CDR3 is made up of 16 amino acids. CDR3 protein: CASSYPTGGVNSPLHF. Here the CDR3 DNA reads TGTGCCAGCAGCTACCCGACAGGGGGCGTCAATTCACCCCTCCACTTT.

This clone turned up a few times. The rearrangement uses TRBV30 and TRBJ2-1, with TRBD1 matching 8 bases. The junction had 6 bases not matched to a gene; V was cut back by 2 bases and J by 3 bases. The CDR3 contains 15 residues. Germline CDR1 is GTSNPN and CDR2 is SVGIG (reference sequence). The chain's CDR3 is CAWSKNRGSYNEQFF. The CDR3, as DNA: TGTGCCTGGAGTAAAAACAGGGGGAGCTACAATGAGCAGTTCTTC.

V usage is TRBV5-6 and J usage is TRBJ2-7; 10 positions match TRBD1. Germline trimming cut 6 bases from V and 0 bases from J; bases unmatched to any gene: 6. The CDR3 is 15 amino acids. Germline CDR1 and CDR2: SGHDT and YYEEEE. CDR3 DNA: TGTGCCAGCACCGGACAGGGGGGTAGCTCCTACGAGCAGTACTTC. This sequence encodes CASTGQGGSSYEQYF.